This is a list of T cell receptor beta chains from one sample in a study of T cell responses to AZD1222 COVID-19 vaccine. Profiled with immunoSEQ multiplex PCR; TCRdb holds only in-frame clones, not every one. The sample includes roughly 97,000 clones, about 87% of them seen just once. The input for sequencing was peripheral blood, taken on day 0 of AZD1222 vaccination. The receptors originated from an adult in good health. CDR3s include the opening cysteine and the closing phenylalanine or tryptophan. The D gene is left open where the match is weak. Some rows have no size entry. The others give once, few or many, or a class for an expanded clone.

D gene: .; V gene: TRBV3-1/TRBV3-2; clone size: .; J gene: TRBJ1-5; CDR3 DNA: TGTGCCAGCAGCCAAGCGGCGGGAGGAGGCCAGCATTTT; CDR3 protein: CASSQAAGGGQHF
D gene: .; V gene: TRBV12-3/TRBV12-4; clone size: .; J gene: TRBJ1-2; CDR3 DNA: TGTGCCAGCAGTTTATTCAACTATGGCTACACCTTC; CDR3 protein: CASSLFNYGYTF
D gene: .; V gene: TRBV28; clone size: .; J gene: TRBJ1-3; CDR3 DNA: TGTGCCAGCACCGGACAGATTGGAAACACCATATATTTT; CDR3 protein: CASTGQIGNTIYF
D gene: TRBD1; V gene: TRBV24-1; clone size: .; J gene: TRBJ2-2; CDR3 DNA: TGTGCCACCAGTGCCGGATCAGGACAGGGGTACACCGGGGAGCTGTTTTTT; CDR3 protein: CATSAGSGQGYTGELFF
D gene: .; V gene: TRBV28; clone size: .; J gene: TRBJ1-2; CDR3 DNA: TGTGCCAGCAGACTCGACCAGCGGGGGTATGGCTACACCTTC; CDR3 protein: CASRLDQRGYGYTF
D gene: .; V gene: TRBV3-1/TRBV3-2; clone size: .; J gene: TRBJ2-7; CDR3 DNA: TGTGCCAGCAGCCAAGGGCTAGCAGGGGCCTACGAGCAGTACTTC; CDR3 protein: CASSQGLAGAYEQYF
D gene: TRBD1; V gene: TRBV27; clone size: .; J gene: TRBJ1-6; CDR3 DNA: TGTGCCAGCAGTTTAATACAGGGGGATTCACCCCTCCACTTT; CDR3 protein: CASSLIQGDSPLHF
D gene: .; V gene: TRBV4-1; clone size: .; J gene: TRBJ2-2; CDR3 DNA: TGCGCCAGCAGCCAAGGCACAGCGAACACCGGGGAGCTGTTTTTT; CDR3 protein: CASSQGTANTGELFF
D gene: .; V gene: TRBV25-1; clone size: .; J gene: TRBJ2-2; CDR3 DNA: TGTGCCAGCAGTGAACCCCAGCAGAGTCCCACCGGGGAGCTGTTTTTT; CDR3 protein: CASSEPQQSPTGELFF
D gene: .; V gene: TRBV12-3/TRBV12-4; clone size: .; J gene: TRBJ1-2; CDR3 DNA: TGTGCCAGCAGTTTCTCTGGGGGGTATGGCTACACCTTC; CDR3 protein: CASSFSGGYGYTF
D gene: .; V gene: TRBV4-1; clone size: .; J gene: TRBJ2-7; CDR3 DNA: TGCGCCAGCAGCCAAGAAAGAGGTTACGAGCAGTACTTC; CDR3 protein: CASSQERGYEQYF
D gene: .; V gene: TRBV29-1; clone size: .; J gene: TRBJ1-2; CDR3 DNA: TGCAGCGTGTGGGGGGGGCCCGAGGGCGACTATGGCTACACCTTC; CDR3 protein: CSVWGGPEGDYGYTF
D gene: .; V gene: TRBV5-1; clone size: .; J gene: TRBJ2-2; CDR3 DNA: TGCGCCAGCAGCGCCAGCGGAGGGACCGGGGAGCTGTTTTTT; CDR3 protein: CASSASGGTGELFF
D gene: .; V gene: TRBV5-1; clone size: .; J gene: TRBJ2-7; CDR3 DNA: TGCGCCAGCAGCTTGGAGCCCAGGTTGGGCGAGCAGTACTTC; CDR3 protein: CASSLEPRLGEQYF
D gene: TRBD2; V gene: TRBV19; clone size: .; J gene: TRBJ2-7; CDR3 DNA: TGTGCCAGTAGTCCGGGACTAGCGGGAGCTGGCTACGAGCAGTACTTC; CDR3 protein: CASSPGLAGAGYEQYF
D gene: .; V gene: TRBV2; clone size: .; J gene: TRBJ2-1; CDR3 DNA: TGTGCCAGCACCCTCGGGAGAGCTGAGCAGTTCTTC; CDR3 protein: CASTLGRAEQFF
D gene: .; V gene: TRBV13; clone size: .; J gene: TRBJ2-7; CDR3 DNA: TGTGCCAGCAGCTTGCACAGGGAGAAGAACGAGCAGTACTTC; CDR3 protein: CASSLHREKNEQYF
D gene: TRBD2; V gene: TRBV9; clone size: .; J gene: TRBJ2-2; CDR3 DNA: TGTGCCAGCAGCGTAAGCGGGGGGGCAGGCGGGGAGCTGTTTTTT; CDR3 protein: CASSVSGGAGGELFF
D gene: TRBD1; V gene: TRBV11-2; clone size: .; J gene: TRBJ1-5; CDR3 DNA: TGTGCCAGCAGCTTAGGCCAGGGGGCGTTGGGCAATCAGCCCCAGCATTTT; CDR3 protein: CASSLGQGALGNQPQHF
D gene: TRBD2; V gene: TRBV6-1; clone size: .; J gene: TRBJ2-3; CDR3 DNA: TGTGCCAGCAGTGCGAACCGAGCGGGGGCGGGAAATACGCAGTATTTT; CDR3 protein: CASSANRAGAGNTQYF
D gene: .; V gene: TRBV15; clone size: few; J gene: TRBJ2-5; CDR3 DNA: TGTGCCACCAGCAGAGATTCGGGCCACGAGACCCAGTACTTC; CDR3 protein: CATSRDSGHETQYF
D gene: TRBD2; V gene: TRBV5-1; clone size: .; J gene: TRBJ2-7; CDR3 DNA: TGCGCCAGCAGCTCCCAAGCGGGAAGCTCCTACGAGCAGTACTTC; CDR3 protein: CASSSQAGSSYEQYF
D gene: TRBD1; V gene: TRBV27; clone size: .; J gene: TRBJ1-6; CDR3 DNA: TGTGCCAGCAGTGGCCTCAGGGGGCGTTCACCCCTCCACTTT; CDR3 protein: CASSGLRGRSPLHF
D gene: .; V gene: TRBV3-1/TRBV3-2; clone size: .; J gene: TRBJ1-1; CDR3 DNA: TGTGCCAGCAGCCAAGGACGAGCTGAAGCTTTCTTT; CDR3 protein: CASSQGRAEAFF
D gene: .; V gene: TRBV9; clone size: once; J gene: TRBJ1-2; CDR3 DNA: TGTGCCAGCAACGTAGGCGGCAGAAGCTATGGCTACACCTTC; CDR3 protein: CASNVGGRSYGYTF
D gene: TRBD2; V gene: TRBV24-1; clone size: .; J gene: TRBJ2-1; CDR3 DNA: TGTGCCACCAGTGAATGGTCGGCGAGCGGGAGTTACAATGAGCAGTTCTTC; CDR3 protein: CATSEWSASGSYNEQFF
D gene: .; V gene: TRBV24-1; clone size: .; J gene: TRBJ1-5; CDR3 DNA: TGTGCCACCAGTGTACCAGGGGACAATCAGCCCCAGCATTTT; CDR3 protein: CATSVPGDNQPQHF
D gene: TRBD1; V gene: TRBV7-2; clone size: .; J gene: TRBJ1-2; CDR3 DNA: TGTGCCAGCAGCTTAAGTACAGGGGATGGCTACACCTTC; CDR3 protein: CASSLSTGDGYTF
D gene: TRBD2; V gene: TRBV6-5; clone size: .; J gene: TRBJ2-1; CDR3 DNA: TGTGCCAGCAGTTTCGGACTAGCGGTTGAGCAGTTCTTC; CDR3 protein: CASSFGLAVEQFF
D gene: .; V gene: TRBV12-3/TRBV12-4; clone size: .; J gene: TRBJ1-4; CDR3 DNA: TGTGCCAGCAGTTTCCCCTACGAAAAACTGTTTTTT; CDR3 protein: CASSFPYEKLFF
D gene: .; V gene: TRBV28; clone size: few; J gene: TRBJ1-2; CDR3 DNA: TGTGCCAGCAGTGGGGCCGGGGGGCGCAGAGGGAACTATGGCTACACCTTC; CDR3 protein: CASSGAGGRRGNYGYTF
D gene: .; V gene: TRBV7-9; clone size: .; J gene: TRBJ1-3; CDR3 DNA: TGTGCCAGCAGCCCTACAACGGCCCGCTCTGGAAACACCATATATTTT; CDR3 protein: CASSPTTARSGNTIYF
D gene: TRBD1; V gene: TRBV28; clone size: .; J gene: TRBJ1-5; CDR3 DNA: TGTGCCAGCAGTTTAGTCGGGACAGGCAATCAGCCCCAGCATTTT; CDR3 protein: CASSLVGTGNQPQHF